The rows below give T cell receptor beta chains drawn from one sample of a study of control samples from healthy donors and cancer patients. The table came from immunoSEQ multiplex PCR; TCRdb's copy has only in-frame clones and leaves some out. This table has 90,000 to 100,000 clones, about 88% appearing once. Sequenced material: blood. The source of these receptors is a woman aged 70-85 years in good health. The CDR3 runs from the conserved cysteine through the conserved F or W. D genes are given only for firm matches. The listing skips clone size in some rows; elsewhere it reads once, few, many or a size class.

CDR3 length,clone size,D gene,J gene,V gene,CDR3 protein,CDR3 DNA
14,NA,NA,TRBJ2-3,TRBV19,CAISRDSSTDTQYF,TGTGCCATTAGTAGGGACTCCTCCACAGATACGCAGTATTTT
14,few,TRBD1,TRBJ2-7,TRBV4-2,CASSHAGTVNEQYF,TGTGCCAGCAGCCATGCCGGGACAGTAAACGAGCAGTACTTC
14,NA,NA,TRBJ1-3,TRBV15,CATSSGLSGNTIYF,TGTGCCACCAGCTCGGGGCTCTCTGGAAACACCATATATTTT
13,NA,NA,TRBJ2-7,TRBV4-3,CASSQGISYEQYF,TGCGCCAGCAGCCAAGGTATCAGCTACGAGCAGTACTTC
14,NA,NA,TRBJ1-5,TRBV19,CASTRLPSIEPQHF,TGTGCCAGTACCCGACTCCCTTCCATCGAGCCCCAGCATTTT
14,once,NA,TRBJ2-1,TRBV5-1,CASSLGGSENEQFF,TGCGCCAGCAGCTTGGGGGGTTCAGAAAATGAGCAGTTCTTC
13,few,NA,TRBJ1-5,TRBV12-3/TRBV12-4,CASSLGGGQPQHF,TGTGCCAGCAGTCTGGGTGGTGGTCAGCCCCAGCATTTT
15,NA,NA,TRBJ1-4,TRBV30,CAWGSGQSTNEKLFF,TGTGCCTGGGGAAGCGGACAGTCAACTAATGAAAAACTGTTTTTT
12,NA,NA,TRBJ1-2,TRBV5-6,CASSFVEGYYTF,TGTGCCAGCAGCTTTGTTGAGGGGTACTACACCTTC
14,NA,NA,TRBJ1-2,TRBV15,CATSRVGQGEGYTF,TGTGCCACCAGCAGAGTAGGTCAAGGAGAAGGCTACACCTTC
14,NA,NA,TRBJ2-1,TRBV4-1,CASSQESGAGEQFF,TGCGCCAGCAGCCAAGAAAGCGGTGCCGGTGAGCAGTTCTTC
22,NA,NA,TRBJ1-1,TRBV23-1,CASSLPPGTDERFNSLATEAFF,TGCGCCAGCAGTCTCCCCCCGGGGACCGACGAACGGTTTAATTCTTTGGCCACTGAAGCTTTCTTT
15,once,TRBD1,TRBJ1-5,TRBV6-2/TRBV6-3,CASTPGQTLNQPQHF,TGTGCCAGCACCCCGGGACAGACCCTCAATCAGCCCCAGCATTTT
13,NA,NA,TRBJ1-5,TRBV9,CASSQRGSGPQHF,TGTGCCAGCAGCCAACGAGGGAGTGGGCCCCAGCATTTT
18,NA,TRBD2,TRBJ2-3,TRBV2,CASTQVLLAGARTDTQYF,TGTGCCAGCACCCAGGTGCTATTAGCGGGGGCCCGCACAGATACGCAGTATTTT
17,NA,TRBD2,TRBJ2-5,TRBV9,CASSPHLTSGGGETQYF,TGTGCCAGCAGCCCACACCTGACTAGCGGGGGAGGAGAGACCCAGTACTTC
17,NA,TRBD1,TRBJ1-1,TRBV30,CALGSGRGQSSNTEAFF,TGTGCCCTGGGTTCCGGCCGGGGACAGTCTTCGAACACTGAAGCTTTCTTT
15,NA,NA,TRBJ2-5,TRBV5-8,CASSFGQPRQETQYF,TGTGCCAGCAGCTTCGGACAGCCAAGACAAGAGACCCAGTACTTC
15,NA,NA,TRBJ2-5,TRBV3-1/TRBV3-2,CASSQEVGAGETQYF,TGTGCCAGCAGCCAAGAGGTCGGGGCTGGGGAGACCCAGTACTTC
13,NA,TRBD1,TRBJ2-5,TRBV4-1,CASSQEQGFTQYF,TGCGCCAGCAGCCAAGAACAGGGGTTTACCCAGTACTTC
16,NA,NA,TRBJ1-6,TRBV6-1,CASSERGPSGYSPLHF,TGTGCCAGCAGTGAAAGGGGTCCTTCGGGCTATTCACCCCTCCACTTT
16,NA,NA,TRBJ1-2,TRBV2,CASSVDGGRVNYGYTF,TGTGCCAGCAGTGTTGATGGGGGGCGCGTGAACTATGGCTACACCTTC
12,once,NA,TRBJ1-1,TRBV30,CACRAAGTEAFF,TGTGCCTGCAGGGCCGCCGGGACTGAAGCTTTCTTT
13,NA,NA,TRBJ2-7,TRBV7-2,CASSSQGSYEQYF,TGTGCCAGCAGCTCTCAGGGCTCCTACGAGCAGTACTTC
17,NA,NA,TRBJ2-5,TRBV6-2/TRBV6-3,CASSYSPGTADQETQYF,TGTGCCAGCAGTTACTCGCCCGGGACCGCGGACCAAGAGACCCAGTACTTC
15,NA,TRBD1,TRBJ1-2,TRBV5-6,CASSLERGPHYGYTF,TGTGCCAGCAGTCTAGAAAGGGGGCCCCACTATGGCTACACCTTC
14,NA,NA,TRBJ2-3,TRBV11-3,CASSLGGSTDTQYF,TGTGCCAGCAGCTTAGGGGGGAGCACAGATACGCAGTATTTT
16,NA,NA,TRBJ1-3,TRBV21-1,CASSKVRRAPGNTIYF,TGTGCCAGCAGCAAAGTACGCAGGGCACCTGGAAACACCATATATTTT
15,NA,TRBD2,TRBJ2-5,TRBV19,CASTQSGGMGETQYF,TGTGCCAGTACCCAGTCGGGGGGAATGGGGGAGACCCAGTACTTC
14,NA,NA,TRBJ2-1,TRBV6-5,CASSPKTGTNEQFF,TGTGCCAGCAGTCCAAAGACAGGTACTAATGAGCAGTTCTTC
17,once,TRBD2,TRBJ2-1,TRBV18,CASSPLAGAPKYNEQFF,TGTGCCAGCTCACCACTAGCGGGGGCCCCAAAATACAATGAGCAGTTCTTC
13,NA,TRBD1,TRBJ1-2,TRBV29-1,CSVDPGGDSGYTF,TGCAGCGTTGATCCAGGGGGGGATTCTGGCTACACCTTC
15,once,TRBD2,TRBJ2-1,TRBV7-2,CASSEFGGRAAEQFF,TGTGCCAGCAGCGAATTCGGCGGGAGGGCCGCTGAGCAGTTCTTC
13,NA,NA,TRBJ2-7,TRBV10-2,CASREGGSYEQYF,TGCGCCAGCAGGGAAGGGGGGTCCTACGAGCAGTACTTC
13,few,NA,TRBJ1-4,TRBV18,CASTTLGDSKLFF,TGTGCCAGCACTACTTTGGGGGACTCAAAACTGTTTTTT
12,NA,NA,TRBJ2-7,TRBV3-1/TRBV3-2,CASSQVRYEQYF,TGTGCCAGCAGCCAAGTTCGGTACGAGCAGTACTTC
15,NA,TRBD1,TRBJ1-5,TRBV6-2/TRBV6-3,CASSYPDRGNQPQHF,TGTGCCAGCAGTTACCCTGACAGGGGCAATCAGCCCCAGCATTTT
13,NA,NA,TRBJ1-1,TRBV12-3/TRBV12-4,CASSLVQNTEAFF,TGTGCCAGCAGTTTAGTGCAGAACACTGAAGCTTTCTTT
16,NA,TRBD1,TRBJ1-5,TRBV11-3,CASSLSPDRFNQPQHF,TGTGCCAGCAGCTTATCTCCGGACAGGTTCAATCAGCCCCAGCATTTT
13,NA,NA,TRBJ1-1,TRBV9,CASSEQGNTEAFF,TGTGCCAGCAGCGAACAGGGAAACACTGAAGCTTTCTTT
15,once,TRBD1,TRBJ2-7,TRBV2,CASSESGTGSHEQYF,TGTGCCAGCAGTGAATCGGGGACAGGGAGTCACGAGCAGTACTTC
13,NA,NA,TRBJ1-5,TRBV12-3/TRBV12-4,CASSPDQFQPQHF,TGTGCCAGCAGCCCCGACCAGTTCCAGCCCCAGCATTTT
15,NA,NA,TRBJ1-5,TRBV11-2,CASSLAGGSNQPQHF,TGTGCCAGCAGCTTAGCGGGGGGTAGCAATCAGCCCCAGCATTTT
14,NA,NA,TRBJ1-1,TRBV30,CASMYPPGLSEAFF,TGTGCCTCAATGTACCCCCCGGGACTCTCTGAAGCTTTCTTT
16,NA,NA,TRBJ2-1,TRBV27,CASSPSGTGRFNEQFF,TGTGCCAGCAGTCCCTCCGGCACGGGGAGGTTTAATGAGCAGTTCTTC
16,NA,NA,TRBJ2-3,TRBV12-2,CASRLAGGLFTDTQYF,TGTGCAAGTCGCTTAGCCGGCGGCCTCTTCACAGATACGCAGTATTTT
14,NA,NA,TRBJ1-1,TRBV19,CASSRFEGDTEAFF,TGTGCCAGTAGTAGATTTGAAGGTGACACTGAAGCTTTCTTT
13,NA,NA,TRBJ1-2,TRBV10-1,CASSEGPSYGYTF,TGCGCCAGCAGTGAGGGGCCGAGCTATGGCTACACCTTC
15,once,NA,TRBJ2-1,TRBV6-6,CASFGRPPPTNEQFF,TGTGCCAGCTTCGGGCGACCCCCACCTACCAATGAGCAGTTCTTC
14,NA,NA,TRBJ1-1,TRBV5-1,CASSLAGQVDRAFF,TGCGCCAGCAGCTTGGCAGGTCAGGTAGATAGAGCTTTCTTT
15,NA,NA,TRBJ1-5,TRBV6-2/TRBV6-3,CASSYVQGGNQPQHF,TGTGCCAGCAGTTACGTACAGGGAGGAAATCAGCCCCAGCATTTT
15,NA,NA,TRBJ2-2,TRBV6-1,CASSEAVRGFGELFF,TGTGCCAGCAGTGAGGCCGTACGGGGGTTCGGGGAGCTGTTTTTT
15,NA,NA,TRBJ1-4,TRBV28,CASSPPSGENEKLFF,TGTGCCAGCAGTCCTCCCTCCGGGGAGAATGAAAAACTGTTTTTT
17,NA,TRBD2,TRBJ2-1,TRBV3-1/TRBV3-2,CASSHDRGLAGAGEQFF,TGTGCCAGCAGCCATGATAGGGGACTAGCGGGAGCAGGAGAGCAGTTCTTC